This T cell receptor beta chain was found in a study of OX40 agonist ivuxolimab in advanced cancers. About the study: Across the patients, intravenous ivuxolimab was delivered every 2 weeks at 0.01 to 10 mg/kg.

Libraries were prepared by immunoSEQ multiplex PCR; TCRdb keeps only in-frame clonotypes and omits some of them. The sample includes about 79,000 clones, approximately 94% of them seen just once. The timepoints at which blood was sampled were baseline, cycle 4 day 1, and cycle 7 day 1. This clone was counted once. Its specificity is not known. Looked up from germline, CDR1 is MGHRA and CDR2 is YSYEKL. CDR3 size: 12 residues. Trimming took off 8 bases at V and 2 bases at J, with 9 bases between the two ends. Findings of the study overall: Averaged across samples, CD8+ T cells carried more expanded clones than CD4+ did.

The sequencing used CD4+ or CD8+ T cells sorted from blood, collected in a trial of the OX40 agonist ivuxolimab. The gene calls are TRBV4-1 and TRBJ1-1; no clear D. This TCR was recovered from an adult with an advanced solid tumor such as melanoma, head and neck, liver or kidney cancer. CDR3 residues: CASGEGNTEAFF. The CDR3 DNA sequence: TGCGCCAGCGGGGAGGGCAACACTGAAGCTTTCTTT.